This TCR beta chain came from a study of immune heterogeneity within non-small cell lung tumors. Notes on the study in general: Different tumor locations in one patient shared dominant CDR3 beta clonotypes yet harbored unique high-frequency clones.

By its share, this clonotype is medium-sized. Antigen: not known. It was with 32 V and 13 J primers that multiplex PCR amplified TCR beta CDR3. Using its own MiXCR run on the multiplex PCR reads, TCRdb lists one record per CDR3 protein. The sample lists some 7,100 distinct CDR3 sequences, roughly a fifth occurring once. The V gene's germline CDR1 is SGDLS and CDR2 YYNGEE. The CDR3 is made up of 12 amino acids. V was clipped by 0 bases and J by 11 bases, with 9 bases between them. Bulk tumor gDNA, 500 to 700 ng per sample, served as the TCR template. Several biopsies were collected from each primary tumor during surgery. They were spaced as far apart as possible within the tumor mass. With untreated, newly diagnosed non-small cell lung cancer, the patients went on to undergo curative surgery.

Sequenced input: lung tumor tissue. The chain couples TRBV9 to TRBJ2-1, with D tentatively TRBD1 or TRBD2 (5 bases each). This clonotype was obtained from a man in his sixties with non-small cell lung cancer. Here the CDR3 DNA reads TGTGCCAGCAGCGTAGGTGGGACGAAGCAGTTCTTC. Translating gives CASSVGGTKQFF.